This is a list of T cell receptor beta chains from one sample in a study of T cells in Graves' hyperthyroidism and ophthalmopathy. TCRdb re-called the multiplex PCR reads with MiXCR, one entry per CDR3 protein. This sample yields under 800,000 distinct CDR3 sequences, of which less than 15% are seen a single time; roughly a tenth belongs to the top ten. The sequenced sample was blood. These receptors were collected from a woman between 18 and 29 years old with Graves' hyperthyroidism. The CDR3 runs from the conserved cysteine through the conserved F or W. Rows give clone size only sometimes, using once, few, many, or a class for an expanded clone.

clone size: many
V gene: TRBV11-1
J gene: TRBJ2-5
CDR3 protein: CASNGQVQETQYF

clone size: many
V gene: TRBV30
J gene: TRBJ1-5
CDR3 protein: CAWRLQGVVQPQHF

clone size: -
V gene: TRBV10-3
J gene: TRBJ1-1
CDR3 protein: CAISGQGLWNTEAFF

clone size: many
V gene: TRBV7-2
J gene: TRBJ2-1
CDR3 protein: CASRPGLRAVEQFF

clone size: few
V gene: TRBV27
J gene: TRBJ1-6
CDR3 protein: CASSLSTGNSPLHF

clone size: few
V gene: TRBV3-1
J gene: TRBJ2-2
CDR3 protein: CASSQDRLAGATGELFF

clone size: many
V gene: TRBV6-2/TRBV6-3
J gene: TRBJ1-2
CDR3 protein: CASSYGKYNYGYTF

clone size: few
V gene: TRBV25-1
J gene: TRBJ2-2
CDR3 protein: CASRPPGLAGGPTGELFF

clone size: many
V gene: TRBV30
J gene: TRBJ1-5
CDR3 protein: CAWILQASIWNQPQHF

clone size: many
V gene: TRBV28
J gene: TRBJ2-7
CDR3 protein: CASSLSGQGVNEQYF

clone size: -
V gene: TRBV10-3
J gene: TRBJ2-3
CDR3 protein: CAISGLESTQYF

clone size: -
V gene: TRBV3-1
J gene: TRBJ2-6
CDR3 protein: CASSQGSNSGANVLTF

clone size: many
V gene: TRBV20-1
J gene: TRBJ2-3
CDR3 protein: CSARAPSSGPNTQYF

clone size: few
V gene: TRBV6-1
J gene: TRBJ2-1
CDR3 protein: CASRDPLYNEQFF

clone size: few
V gene: TRBV10-3
J gene: TRBJ1-1
CDR3 protein: CAIRLIGGGNTEAFF

clone size: many
V gene: TRBV30
J gene: TRBJ2-7
CDR3 protein: CASHLAGVNEQYF

clone size: few
V gene: TRBV4-1
J gene: TRBJ2-7
CDR3 protein: CASSQPSSGRAGGRAYEQYF

clone size: many
V gene: TRBV20-1
J gene: TRBJ2-7
CDR3 protein: CSVPRLSGPGGEQYF

clone size: -
V gene: TRBV29-1
J gene: TRBJ1-1
CDR3 protein: CSVVRGMTEAFF

clone size: many
V gene: TRBV13
J gene: TRBJ2-2
CDR3 protein: CASSFKVVNTGELFF

clone size: many
V gene: TRBV13
J gene: TRBJ1-2
CDR3 protein: CASSSGGGAYGYTF

clone size: -
V gene: TRBV19
J gene: TRBJ2-5
CDR3 protein: CASSRLNGRETQYF

clone size: few
V gene: TRBV12-3/TRBV12-4
J gene: TRBJ1-6
CDR3 protein: CASTYRAGNSPLHF

clone size: many
V gene: TRBV28
J gene: TRBJ2-7
CDR3 protein: CASSSLRAFYEQYF

clone size: -
V gene: TRBV7-9
J gene: TRBJ2-5
CDR3 protein: CASSKGGTSSETQYF

clone size: many
V gene: TRBV2
J gene: TRBJ2-3
CDR3 protein: CASTDRKPDTQYF

clone size: many
V gene: TRBV7-9
J gene: TRBJ2-7
CDR3 protein: CASSSSGQGYEQYF

clone size: few
V gene: TRBV20-1
J gene: TRBJ1-2
CDR3 protein: CSASQAGSYGYTF

clone size: many
V gene: TRBV6-1
J gene: TRBJ2-7
CDR3 protein: CASGHTEAYEQYF

clone size: -
V gene: TRBV27
J gene: TRBJ2-2
CDR3 protein: CASSGLAGGAAGELFF

clone size: -
V gene: TRBV12-3/TRBV12-4
J gene: TRBJ2-1
CDR3 protein: CASRHSGRAYNEQFF

clone size: many
V gene: TRBV30
J gene: TRBJ2-1
CDR3 protein: CACGLYNEQFF

clone size: many
V gene: TRBV6-2/TRBV6-3
J gene: TRBJ2-7
CDR3 protein: CASSYEGQTYEQYF

clone size: few
V gene: TRBV7-2
J gene: TRBJ1-6
CDR3 protein: CASTLTRGSNSPLHF

clone size: once
V gene: TRBV20-1
J gene: TRBJ2-1
CDR3 protein: CSARGTRRSYNEQFF

clone size: -
V gene: TRBV30
J gene: TRBJ1-2
CDR3 protein: CAWSPGNYGYTF

clone size: -
V gene: TRBV30
J gene: TRBJ2-7
CDR3 protein: CALLMNSYEQYF

clone size: -
V gene: TRBV12-5
J gene: TRBJ2-2
CDR3 protein: CASGLVQLEEFGELFF

clone size: many
V gene: TRBV24-1
J gene: TRBJ2-5
CDR3 protein: CATSDRGIGTEETQYF

clone size: few
V gene: TRBV20-1
J gene: TRBJ2-1
CDR3 protein: CSAREGVNEQFF

clone size: -
V gene: TRBV18
J gene: TRBJ2-2
CDR3 protein: CASSPPGQGAAGELFF

clone size: many
V gene: TRBV28
J gene: TRBJ2-3
CDR3 protein: CASSFRRDSTDTQYF

clone size: few
V gene: TRBV5-6
J gene: TRBJ1-5
CDR3 protein: CASSRTGLRGQPQHF

clone size: few
V gene: TRBV29-1
J gene: TRBJ2-3
CDR3 protein: CSVEGVGSGRGTSTDTQYF

clone size: -
V gene: TRBV27
J gene: TRBJ2-7
CDR3 protein: CASSSRLAGGSLYEQYF

clone size: -
V gene: TRBV7-9
J gene: TRBJ2-3
CDR3 protein: CASEEKLLGGPDTQYF

clone size: many
V gene: TRBV3-1
J gene: TRBJ2-7
CDR3 protein: CASSHSTQAYEQYF

clone size: many
V gene: TRBV7-9
J gene: TRBJ2-2
CDR3 protein: CASSPMRGPGELFF

clone size: -
V gene: TRBV11-2
J gene: TRBJ2-7
CDR3 protein: CASSSEGSVDYEQYF